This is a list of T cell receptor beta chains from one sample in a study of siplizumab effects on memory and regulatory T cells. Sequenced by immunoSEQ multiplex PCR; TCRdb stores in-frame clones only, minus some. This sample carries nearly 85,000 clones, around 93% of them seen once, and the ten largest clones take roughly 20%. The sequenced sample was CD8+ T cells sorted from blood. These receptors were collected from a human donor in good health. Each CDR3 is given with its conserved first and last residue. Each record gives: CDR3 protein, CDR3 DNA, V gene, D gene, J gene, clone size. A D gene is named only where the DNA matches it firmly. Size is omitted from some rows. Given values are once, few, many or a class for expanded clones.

cdr3_aa: CASSPRRDQPQHF
cdr3_nt: TGTGCCAGCTCACCGCGAAGGGATCAGCCCCAGCATTTT
v_call: TRBV18
d_call: .
j_call: TRBJ1-5
clone_size: .

cdr3_aa: CASSLGPLNTGELFF
cdr3_nt: TGTGCCAGCAGCTTGGGACCGCTTAACACCGGGGAGCTGTTTTTT
v_call: TRBV28
d_call: .
j_call: TRBJ2-2
clone_size: .

cdr3_aa: CASSLPPGPGWITEAFF
cdr3_nt: TGTGCCAGCAGCCTCCCACCCGGCCCGGGGTGGATCACTGAAGCTTTCTTT
v_call: TRBV14
d_call: .
j_call: TRBJ1-1
clone_size: .

cdr3_aa: CASSQGEQGLKAEQYF
cdr3_nt: TGCGCCAGCAGCCAAGGAGAACAGGGCCTCAAGGCCGAGCAGTACTTC
v_call: TRBV4-3
d_call: .
j_call: TRBJ2-7
clone_size: .

cdr3_aa: CASSLWGTEQFF
cdr3_nt: TGTGCCAGCAGTCTCTGGGGTACTGAGCAGTTCTTC
v_call: TRBV28
d_call: .
j_call: TRBJ2-1
clone_size: .

cdr3_aa: CASSLATSGRAYNEQFF
cdr3_nt: TGTGCCAGCAGCTTAGCAACTAGCGGGAGGGCCTACAATGAGCAGTTCTTC
v_call: TRBV7-8
d_call: TRBD2
j_call: TRBJ2-1
clone_size: .

cdr3_aa: CASSFGMDGNQPQHF
cdr3_nt: TGTGCCAGTAGTTTCGGGATGGACGGGAATCAGCCCCAGCATTTT
v_call: TRBV19
d_call: .
j_call: TRBJ1-5
clone_size: .

cdr3_aa: CASSPSTGFGYEQYF
cdr3_nt: TGTGCCAGCTCACCTTCAACTGGGTTTGGCTACGAGCAGTACTTC
v_call: TRBV18
d_call: .
j_call: TRBJ2-7
clone_size: once

cdr3_aa: CATQWVSTGELFF
cdr3_nt: TGTGCCACCCAGTGGGTTAGCACCGGGGAGCTGTTTTTT
v_call: TRBV28
d_call: .
j_call: TRBJ2-2
clone_size: .

cdr3_aa: CASSLPGGPAYEQYF
cdr3_nt: TGTGCCAGCAGTTTACCGGGAGGGCCGGCTTACGAGCAGTACTTC
v_call: TRBV28
d_call: TRBD2
j_call: TRBJ2-7
clone_size: .

cdr3_aa: CASSFGQGYEQYF
cdr3_nt: TGTGCCAGCAGTTTCGGACAGGGATACGAGCAGTACTTC
v_call: TRBV28
d_call: TRBD1
j_call: TRBJ2-7
clone_size: .

cdr3_aa: CASSRAPNTEAFF
cdr3_nt: TGTGCCAGCAGCCGAGCTCCTAACACTGAAGCTTTCTTT
v_call: TRBV5-5
d_call: .
j_call: TRBJ1-1
clone_size: .

cdr3_aa: CASSIFWNSNQPQHF
cdr3_nt: TGTGCCAGTAGTATTTTCTGGAATAGCAATCAGCCCCAGCATTTT
v_call: TRBV19
d_call: .
j_call: TRBJ1-5
clone_size: .